The 28 T cell receptor beta chains below were found in one sample sequenced in a study of T-cell memory formation after mild COVID-19. TCRdb analysed the 5' RACE reads with MiXCR anew, one entry per CDR3 protein. The table lists 350,000 to 500,000 distinct CDR3 sequences, about 19% of them singletons. The specimen was PBMCs or a T cell subset sorted from them (not recorded which). Source of these receptors: an adult woman who had mild COVID-19 (a few samples of this study predate the infection). Cell type and time point are not known.

This clonotype has ten or more counts. The chain uses TRBV19 and TRBJ2-7; 8 nucleotides match TRBD1. The CDR3 is 14 residues long. Germline V lookup: CDR1 LNHDA, CDR2 SQIVND (reference sequence). J gave up 3 bases and V 3 bases, and 4 bases lay outside the gene matches. CDR3 nucleotide sequence: TGTGCCAGTAGTATGGACAGGGCCCACTACGAGCAGTACTTC. It translates to CASSMDRAHYEQYF.

The J gene is TRBJ2-1, the V gene TRBV20-1; D uncertain. CDR3 length: 11 amino acids. The V and J ends lost 5 bases and 7 bases respectively, with 9 bases between them. Germline loops: CDR1 DFQATT, CDR2 SNEGSKA (reference sequence). The CDR3 spells CSAFVVNEQFF. CDR3 coding DNA: TGCAGTGCTTTTGTGGTTAATGAGCAGTTCTTC.

The V call is TRBV12-3 or TRBV12-4, the J call TRBJ1-2; 8 bases agree with TRBD1. V trimming: 3 bases; J trimming: 5 bases; junction bases outside the gene matches: 8. The CDR3 has 15 amino acids. Here the CDR3 reads CASSFPKGQGYGYTF. DNA of the CDR3: TGTGCCAGCAGTTTCCCGAAAGGACAGGGTTATGGCTACACCTTC.

The CDR3 sequence is CASSQVTSGSSYEQYF. Written as DNA, the CDR3 is TGTGCCAGCAGCCAAGTAACTTCGGGGAGTTCCTACGAGCAGTACTTC. V is TRBV14 and J is TRBJ2-7; a possible D gene is TRBD2 (5 bases). Trimming took 1 base from V and 1 from J, leaving 14 bases between them. CDR3 size: 16 residues. Germline assignment: CDR1 SGHDN and CDR2 FVKESK.

This chain joins TRBV12-3 or TRBV12-4 and TRBJ2-3; D might be TRBD2 (5 bases). Trimming removed 7 bases at V and 2 bases at J, with 19 bases between. The CDR3 totals 16 residues. The CDR3 loop reads CASIPIGVPLTDTQYF. The CDR3 DNA follows: TGTGCCAGCATCCCGATCGGGGTCCCTCTCACAGATACGCAGTATTTT.

This clonotype was observed at least ten times. V is TRBV7-2 and J is TRBJ1-2; tentatively, D is TRBD1 (6 bases). Germline CDR1 is SGHTA and CDR2 is FQGNSA. The CDR3 sequence is 13 residues long. With 4 bases removed from V and 4 bases from J, the gap between germline ends came to 10 bases. CDR3 protein: CASSWTASYGYTF. In nucleotides, the CDR3 is TGTGCCAGCAGCTGGACAGCCTCCTATGGCTACACCTTC.

This clonotype was seen only a few times. V usage is TRBV2 and J usage is TRBJ1-4; 11 positions agree with TRBD1. This CDR3 is built from 19 residues. Losses at the gene ends were 3 bases for V and 1 base for J; bases not matched to a gene: 10. Germline assignment: CDR1 SNHLY and CDR2 FYNNEI. In DNA form, the CDR3 reads TGTGCCAGCAGTGACCCGGACAGGGGGCACGTGGAAACTAATGAAAAACTGTTTTTT. Translation: CASSDPDRGHVETNEKLFF.

The table lists this clonotype with a few counts. The CDR3 region has the DNA TGTGCCATCAGTGAGAATCAGGGCTACGAGCAGTACTTC. Protein product: CAISENQGYEQYF. This chain joins TRBV10-3 and TRBJ2-7; D perhaps matches TRBD1 (5 bases). Germline V gives CDR1 ENHRY, CDR2 SYGVKD. The CDR3 sequence is 13 residues long. V lost 2 bases and J lost 3, with 8 bases in between.

This clonotype was recorded many times. One junction end does not reproduce the germline sequence, and a read error may be involved. The chain employs TRBV5-1 and TRBJ2-1; either TRBD1 or TRBD2 may fit D (5 bases each). This CDR3 contains 12 residues. Germline loops: CDR1 SGHRS, CDR2 YFSETQ. CDR3 protein: CASSLGVNEQFF. Written as DNA, the CDR3 is TGTGCCAGCAGCTTGGGGGTCAATGAGCAGTTCTTC.

Worth noting for this clonotype: The junction does not match germline at one end; this may be a read error. The chain employs TRBV4-3 and TRBJ2-1; 7 bases map to TRBD2. The CDR3 is made up of 16 amino acids. Germline lookup yields CDR1 LGHNA and CDR2 YSLEER. CDR3 nucleotides: TGCGCCAGCAGCCAGGGGGGGGACCTCGCCTACAATGAGCAATTCTTC. This encodes CASSQGGDLAYNEQFF.

The V gene is TRBV29-1, the J gene TRBJ1-1; D call uncertain. V was cut by 3 bases and J by 5 bases, with 7 bases left in between. CDR1 and CDR2 from the germline V gene are SQVTM and ANQGSEA. The CDR3 length is 11 residues. The CDR3 loop is CSVDRSTEAFF. For the CDR3, the DNA is TGCAGCGTTGACCGGTCGACTGAAGCTTTCTTT.

The chain links TRBV7-2 to TRBJ1-2; D gene unclear. CDR3 length equals 15 residues. V was cut by 4 bases and J by 5 bases, with 17 bases left in between. The germline CDR1 and CDR2 sequences are SGHTA and FQGNSA. CDR3: CASSSTNPLGYGYTF. The DNA of the CDR3 is TGTGCCAGCAGCTCGACCAACCCACTGGGGTATGGCTACACCTTC.

The chain joins TRBV25-1 to TRBJ2-5, with D perhaps matching TRBD1 or TRBD2 (5 bases each). CDR3 size: 14 residues. Per the germline V gene, CDR1 is MGHDK and CDR2 is SYGVNS. V was shortened by 8 bases and J by 2 bases, with 15 bases between the two germline ends. The CDR3 is CASGQNRRQETQYF. CDR3 nucleotide sequence: TGTGCCAGCGGCCAGAACAGGAGGCAAGAGACCCAGTACTTC.

The chain carries TRBV15 and TRBJ1-4, with D maybe TRBD1 (6 bases). The CDR3 consists of 15 residues. The germline V and J ends were trimmed by 5 bases and 2 bases, with 12 bases remaining between them. From germline, CDR1 is LNHNV and CDR2 YYDKDF (reference sequence). CDR3 sequence: CATSGRQATNEKLFF. CDR3 DNA sequence: TGTGCCACCAGCGGCCGACAGGCCACTAATGAAAAACTGTTTTTT. The full variable domain, rest sourced from reference TRBV15 and TRBJ1-4, is DAMVIQNPRYQVTQFGKPVTLSCSQTLNHNVMYWYQQKSSQAPKLLFHYYDKDFNNEADTPDNFQSRRPNTSFCFLDIRSPGLGDTAMYLCATSGRQATNEKLFFGSGTQLSVL.

This clonotype was picked up a small number of times. The chain carries TRBV20-1 and TRBJ1-5; tentatively, D is TRBD1 (5 bases). Germline loops: CDR1 DFQATT, CDR2 SNEGSKA (reference sequence). This CDR3 is built from 15 residues. V was trimmed by 6 bases and J by 0 bases, leaving 15 bases between them. The chain's CDR3 is CSATRDYGSNQPQHF. CDR3 DNA sequence: TGCAGTGCAACCAGGGACTACGGTAGCAATCAGCCCCAGCATTTT.

The chain carries TRBV7-2 and TRBJ2-6; D is ambiguous. The CDR3 length is 15 residues. Trimming removed 0 bases from V and 6 bases from J, with 9 bases in between. Germline lookup yields CDR1 SGHTA and CDR2 FQGNSA. The chain's CDR3 is CASSLAAHEANVLTF. In nucleotides, the CDR3 is TGTGCCAGCAGCTTAGCGGCGCACGAGGCCAACGTCCTGACTTTC.

In this sample, this clonotype turned up a few times. The chain links TRBV20-1 to TRBJ1-5; no definite D call. V was clipped by 3 bases and J by 0 bases, with 12 bases between them. This CDR3 region has 15 residues. Germline-derived CDR1 and CDR2 are DFQATT and SNEGSKA (reference sequence). CDR3 residues: CSASPDFYSNQPQHF. The CDR3, as DNA: TGCAGTGCTAGCCCGGACTTTTATAGCAATCAGCCCCAGCATTTT.

The rearrangement links TRBV11-2 to TRBJ2-4, with D possibly being TRBD1 (6 bases). CDR1 is SGHAT, CDR2 FQNNGV, per germline. Trimming left V 6 bases short and J 2 bases short, with 17 bases between. This CDR3 comprises 16 residues. CDR3 sequence: CASRNYREVTKNIQYF. In DNA, the CDR3 is TGTGCCAGCAGGAACTACAGGGAAGTTACCAAAAACATTCAGTACTTC. Supplemented by reference TRBV11-2 and TRBJ2-4, the full variable domain reads EAGVAQSPRYKIIEKRQSVAFWCNPISGHATLYWYQQILGQGPKLLIQFQNNGVVDDSQLPKDRFSAERLKGVDSTLKIQPAKLEDSAVYLCASRNYREVTKNIQYFGAGTRLSVL.

This rearrangement joins TRBV10-3 to TRBJ2-1; 13 bases are shared with TRBD2. Germline V gene sequence: CDR1 ENHRY, CDR2 SYGVKD. The trim removed 4 bases at V and 8 bases at J, leaving 2 bases unmatched. The CDR3 length is 14 residues. CDR3 DNA: TGTGCCATCAGTGGACTAGCGGGAGGCCATGAGCAGTTCTTC. Translation: CAISGLAGGHEQFF.

The chain combines TRBV9 with TRBJ1-1; 8 positions agree with TRBD1. V dropped 2 bases and J dropped 1; count of bases not matched to a gene: 22. This CDR3 has 21 residues. Germline CDR1 is SGDLS and CDR2 is YYNGEE. The CDR3 bases are TGTGCCAGCAGCGTGTCCGAGAGGATACCAAATGACAGGGGAAAGAACACTGAAGCTTTCTTT. Translated, it gives CASSVSERIPNDRGKNTEAFF.

This clonotype has just a few counts. This chain joins TRBV20-1 and TRBJ2-1; 8 bases fit TRBD1. Germline values: CDR1 DFQATT, CDR2 SNEGSKA (reference sequence). V lost 3 bases, J lost 6 bases, and 10 bases stayed unmatched. The CDR3 extends over 15 amino acids. Here the CDR3 reads CSASEGQGALNEQFF. CDR3 sequence (DNA): TGCAGTGCTAGCGAGGGCCAGGGGGCTCTCAATGAGCAGTTCTTC.

This clonotype was picked up a small number of times. The genes are TRBV5-1 and TRBJ1-1, with D maybe TRBD1 (6 bases). V was pared by 1 base and J by 1 base, with 11 bases between. Germline CDR1 SGHRS, CDR2 YFSETQ. The CDR3 length is 15 residues. The CDR3 DNA reads as TGCGCCAGCAGCTTGACAGGGAGCGGGAACACTGAAGCTTTCTTT. It encodes CASSLTGSGNTEAFF.

This clonotype was recorded a few times. This chain connects TRBV27 to TRBJ1-5; D is undetermined. This CDR3 has 16 amino acids. Germline CDR1 and CDR2: MNHEY and SMNVEV (reference sequence). Trimming left V 2 bases short and J 2 bases short, with 13 bases between. The CDR3 DNA reads as TGTGCCAGCAGTTTAGGCAGTCCCGGGGGCAATCAGCCCCAGCATTTT. It codes for CASSLGSPGGNQPQHF.

The chain combines TRBV25-1 with TRBJ2-6; D gene unclear. From germline, CDR1 is MGHDK and CDR2 SYGVNS. The V and J ends lost 2 bases and 3 bases respectively, with 11 bases between them. CDR3 length equals 16 residues. CDR3 nucleotide sequence: TGTGCCAGCAGTGAACCCCTAACGCGTGGGGCCAACGTCCTGACTTTC. Translated, it gives CASSEPLTRGANVLTF.

V and J are TRBV27 and TRBJ1-6, with D possibly being TRBD1 (5 bases). Germline lookup yields CDR1 MNHEY and CDR2 SMNVEV (reference sequence). This CDR3 comprises 16 residues. Between the trimmed V and J ends, which lost 2 bases and 3 bases, there was a span of 11 bases. The CDR3 protein is CASSLMGPSYNSPLHF. In DNA form, the CDR3 reads TGTGCCAGCAGTTTAATGGGGCCTAGCTATAATTCACCCCTCCACTTT.

The chain couples TRBV7-2 to TRBJ2-5, with 12 nucleotides matching TRBD1. CDR1 SGHTA and CDR2 FQGNSA come from the germline V gene. CDR3 length: 16 residues. Losses at the gene ends were 8 bases for V and 4 bases for J; bases not matched to a gene: 11. This CDR3 reads CASRQGGTGGGETQYF. Here the CDR3 DNA reads TGTGCCAGCCGCCAAGGGGGGACAGGGGGCGGAGAGACCCAGTACTTC. Full variable domain (outside the CDR3, taken from reference TRBV7-2 and TRBJ2-5): GAGVSQSPSNKVTEKGKDVELRCDPISGHTALYWYRQSLGQGLEFLIYFQGNSAPDKSGLPSDRFSAERTGGSVSTLTIQRTQQEDSAVYLCASRQGGTGGGETQYFGPGTRLLVL.

CDR3 bases: TGTGCCAGCAGCCAAGATCGTTCGCCGGCGTGGCAGTACTTC. Translated, it gives CASSQDRSPAWQYF. The chain couples TRBV4-2 to TRBJ2-7; D is unresolved. The CDR3 is made up of 14 amino acids. The germline CDR1 and CDR2 sequences are LGHNA and YNFKEQ. Trimming removed 0 bases at V and 9 bases at J, with 15 bases between.

The chain has TRBV20-1 and TRBJ2-7, with TRBD2 matching 11 bases. Germline V gives CDR1 DFQATT, CDR2 SNEGSKA (reference sequence). Trimming removed 6 bases from V and 3 bases from J; junction bases left unmatched: 7. The CDR3 loop spans 14 amino acids. The CDR3 nucleotides are TGCAGTGCATCTCGACTAGCGGGGATCTACGAGCAGTACTTC. This sequence encodes CSASRLAGIYEQYF.